A selection of T cell receptor beta chains follows, all from one sample in a study of cytomegalovirus exposure and HLA in healthy donors. Here immunoSEQ multiplex PCR was the method, and the copy in TCRdb shows in-frame clones only, minus some. Here the sample spans 150,000 to 200,000 clones, approximately 77% being singletons. Sequencing was performed on PBMCs. These receptors all come from a male donor in good health and CMV-seropositive. CDR3s include the opening cysteine and the closing phenylalanine or tryptophan. Rows give clone size only sometimes, using once, few, many, or a class for an expanded clone.

abundance: NA
v_gene: TRBV5-8
j_gene: TRBJ1-2
CDR3aa: CASSAPRSLNYGYTF

abundance: NA
v_gene: TRBV29-1
j_gene: TRBJ2-7
CDR3aa: CSVGARGWGGYEQYF

abundance: NA
v_gene: TRBV5-1
j_gene: TRBJ2-1
CDR3aa: CASSPSRSGGLSSYNEQFF

abundance: few
v_gene: TRBV6-5
j_gene: TRBJ2-2
CDR3aa: CASSEGDTGELFF

abundance: NA
v_gene: TRBV5-1
j_gene: TRBJ2-5
CDR3aa: CASSLHQGETQYF

abundance: once
v_gene: TRBV4-2
j_gene: TRBJ2-7
CDR3aa: CASSQGLAGGSSYEQYF

abundance: once
v_gene: TRBV27
j_gene: TRBJ1-6
CDR3aa: CASSLSPAAHSPLHF

abundance: once
v_gene: TRBV30
j_gene: TRBJ2-7
CDR3aa: CAWIPHQGQIPYEQYF

abundance: NA
v_gene: TRBV6-6
j_gene: TRBJ1-5
CDR3aa: CASSYGTGDGNQPQHF

abundance: NA
v_gene: TRBV11-3
j_gene: TRBJ2-5
CDR3aa: CASSLGGALAGAEETQYF

abundance: NA
v_gene: TRBV27
j_gene: TRBJ1-1
CDR3aa: CASRQGATEAFF

abundance: NA
v_gene: TRBV6-5
j_gene: TRBJ1-2
CDR3aa: CASTTTSGQAGGYTF

abundance: once
v_gene: TRBV2
j_gene: TRBJ2-7
CDR3aa: CASTGQLIDEQYF

abundance: NA
v_gene: TRBV20-1
j_gene: TRBJ1-4
CDR3aa: CSATGNEKLFF

abundance: NA
v_gene: TRBV7-9
j_gene: TRBJ2-3
CDR3aa: CSSSLTEDYRTDTQYF

abundance: NA
v_gene: TRBV11-2
j_gene: TRBJ1-1
CDR3aa: CASSLVSQGERAEAFF

abundance: NA
v_gene: TRBV29-1
j_gene: TRBJ1-4
CDR3aa: CSGKGAGNEKLFF

abundance: NA
v_gene: TRBV5-8
j_gene: TRBJ2-2
CDR3aa: CASSLADLESTELFF

abundance: NA
v_gene: TRBV4-1
j_gene: TRBJ2-1
CDR3aa: CASSQVPGLAGGNEQFF

abundance: NA
v_gene: TRBV14
j_gene: TRBJ1-1
CDR3aa: CASSQVGGGTEAFF

abundance: few
v_gene: TRBV5-1
j_gene: TRBJ1-5
CDR3aa: CASSLEGQPQHF

abundance: few
v_gene: TRBV6-1
j_gene: TRBJ2-4
CDR3aa: CASSEGNGEEGRVHIQYF

abundance: NA
v_gene: TRBV7-9
j_gene: TRBJ1-2
CDR3aa: CASSITGGYTF

abundance: NA
v_gene: TRBV6-6
j_gene: TRBJ2-7
CDR3aa: CASSYTSGGAYEQYF

abundance: NA
v_gene: TRBV6-1
j_gene: TRBJ2-5
CDR3aa: CASNPRTGREETQYF

abundance: NA
v_gene: TRBV10-3
j_gene: TRBJ2-2
CDR3aa: CAIREQGGVNAGELFF

abundance: NA
v_gene: TRBV6-5
j_gene: TRBJ2-7
CDR3aa: CASSYSRAGEQYF

abundance: NA
v_gene: TRBV7-9
j_gene: TRBJ1-4
CDR3aa: CASSLGQGGANEKLFF

abundance: NA
v_gene: TRBV10-3
j_gene: TRBJ2-3
CDR3aa: CAISERGQGGGTDTQYF

abundance: NA
v_gene: TRBV13
j_gene: TRBJ2-2
CDR3aa: CASSRTGGLKELFF

abundance: NA
v_gene: TRBV7-8
j_gene: TRBJ1-3
CDR3aa: CASSTLGGGTGGNTIYF